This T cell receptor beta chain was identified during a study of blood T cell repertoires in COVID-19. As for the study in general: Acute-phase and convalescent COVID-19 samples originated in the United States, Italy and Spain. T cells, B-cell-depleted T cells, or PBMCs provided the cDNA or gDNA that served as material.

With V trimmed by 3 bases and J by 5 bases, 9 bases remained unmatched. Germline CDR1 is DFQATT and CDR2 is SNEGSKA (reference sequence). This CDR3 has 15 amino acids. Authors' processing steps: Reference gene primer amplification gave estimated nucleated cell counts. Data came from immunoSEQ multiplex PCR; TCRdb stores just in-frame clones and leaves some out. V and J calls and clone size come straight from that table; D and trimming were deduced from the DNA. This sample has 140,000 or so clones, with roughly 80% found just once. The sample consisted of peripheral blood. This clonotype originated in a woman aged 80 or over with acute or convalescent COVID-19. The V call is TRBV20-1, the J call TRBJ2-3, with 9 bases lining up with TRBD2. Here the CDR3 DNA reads TGCAGTGCTAGTGTTCCAGCGGGGGGCATAGATACGCAGTATTTT. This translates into CSASVPAGGIDTQYF.